The rows below give T cell receptor beta chains drawn from one sample of a study of T cells after yellow fever vaccination. TCRdb passed the 5' RACE reads through MiXCR, listing each CDR3 protein once. The data show 360,000 or so distinct CDR3 sequences, around 10% seen once. The starting material was PBMCs, obtained on the day of the first yellow fever vaccination. The receptors were sampled from a man between 18 and 29 years old who received the YFV17D yellow fever vaccine. Both conserved end residues are part of each CDR3. A D gene is named only where the DNA matches it firmly. Expanded clones get a size class; other rows say once, few or many, or leave the size out.

j_call: TRBJ2-2
d_call: .
v_call: TRBV12-3/TRBV12-4
cdr3_length: 15
clone_size: .
cdr3_nt: TGTGCCAGCAGTTTAGGGTCAGGGGTGGCCGGGGAGCTGTTTTTT
cdr3_aa: CASSLGSGVAGELFF

j_call: TRBJ2-1
d_call: .
v_call: TRBV19
cdr3_length: 12
clone_size: .
cdr3_nt: TGTGCCAGTAGTACCTCGGTCAATGAGCAGTTCTTC
cdr3_aa: CASSTSVNEQFF

j_call: TRBJ1-5
d_call: TRBD1
v_call: TRBV18
cdr3_length: 20
clone_size: few
cdr3_nt: TGTGCCAGCTCACCCGGGGCTAACAGGGGGCGCGATTTAGGCAATCAGCCCCAGCATTTT
cdr3_aa: CASSPGANRGRDLGNQPQHF

j_call: TRBJ2-5
d_call: TRBD2
v_call: TRBV12-3/TRBV12-4
cdr3_length: 15
clone_size: .
cdr3_nt: TGTGCCAGCAGCCCTGGGAGCGGGGGGGCCGAGACCCAGTACTTC
cdr3_aa: CASSPGSGGAETQYF

j_call: TRBJ2-5
d_call: .
v_call: TRBV20-1
cdr3_length: 11
clone_size: few
cdr3_nt: TGCAGTGCTCTCGACCAAGAGACCCAGTACTTC
cdr3_aa: CSALDQETQYF

j_call: TRBJ1-1
d_call: .
v_call: TRBV7-6
cdr3_length: 14
clone_size: .
cdr3_nt: TGTGCCAGCAGCTTGGCCCTTTTGAACACTGAAGCTTTCTTT
cdr3_aa: CASSLALLNTEAFF

j_call: TRBJ2-1
d_call: TRBD2
v_call: TRBV15
cdr3_length: 16
clone_size: .
cdr3_nt: TGTGCCACCAGCAGAGGGTCCCAGCGGGGCTACAATGAGCAGTTCTTC
cdr3_aa: CATSRGSQRGYNEQFF

j_call: TRBJ1-1
d_call: .
v_call: TRBV28
cdr3_length: 15
clone_size: few
cdr3_nt: TGTGCCAGCAGCCCCCCTGGGGGGGAGTGGACTGAAGCTTTCTTT
cdr3_aa: CASSPPGGEWTEAFF

j_call: TRBJ1-2
d_call: .
v_call: TRBV29-1
cdr3_length: 12
clone_size: .
cdr3_nt: TGCAGCGTTGAAGAGCAGGGCTATGGCTACACCTTC
cdr3_aa: CSVEEQGYGYTF

j_call: TRBJ2-1
d_call: .
v_call: TRBV5-6
cdr3_length: 13
clone_size: few
cdr3_nt: TGTGCCAGCATCGTCGGGGGAGGAGATGAGCAGTTCTTC
cdr3_aa: CASIVGGGDEQFF

j_call: TRBJ1-2
d_call: TRBD1
v_call: TRBV12-3/TRBV12-4
cdr3_length: 12
clone_size: .
cdr3_nt: TGTGCCAGCAGTTTGACAGGGGAAGGCTACACCTTC
cdr3_aa: CASSLTGEGYTF

j_call: TRBJ2-3
d_call: .
v_call: TRBV12-3/TRBV12-4
cdr3_length: 14
clone_size: .
cdr3_nt: TGTGCCAGCACACGACGAAGGGACACAGATACGCAGTATTTT
cdr3_aa: CASTRRRDTDTQYF

j_call: TRBJ2-1
d_call: TRBD1
v_call: TRBV7-8
cdr3_length: 14
clone_size: many
cdr3_nt: TGTGCCAGCAGCACCCCGACAGGGGTGGGGGAGCAGTTCTTC
cdr3_aa: CASSTPTGVGEQFF

j_call: TRBJ2-3
d_call: .
v_call: TRBV9
cdr3_length: 15
clone_size: .
cdr3_nt: TGTGCCAGCAGCGTTACCGGGACCCACACAGATACGCAGTATTTT
cdr3_aa: CASSVTGTHTDTQYF

j_call: TRBJ2-3
d_call: .
v_call: TRBV4-1
cdr3_length: 14
clone_size: few
cdr3_nt: TGCGCCAGCAGCCAGGATGATCCCGCCGATACGCAGTATTTT
cdr3_aa: CASSQDDPADTQYF

j_call: TRBJ2-4
d_call: .
v_call: TRBV29-1
cdr3_length: 13
clone_size: .
cdr3_nt: TGCAGCGTTGTGGGGCCTCCGGAAAACATTCAGTACTTC
cdr3_aa: CSVVGPPENIQYF

j_call: TRBJ2-5
d_call: TRBD2
v_call: TRBV6-5
cdr3_length: 16
clone_size: .
cdr3_nt: TGTGCCAGCAGTTTTTCTAGCGGGGGGCACCAAGAGACCCAGTACTTC
cdr3_aa: CASSFSSGGHQETQYF

j_call: TRBJ2-2
d_call: .
v_call: TRBV5-1
cdr3_length: 12
clone_size: many
cdr3_nt: TGCGCCAGCAGCTTGATGGGAGGGGAGCTGTTTTTT
cdr3_aa: CASSLMGGELFF